This T cell receptor (beta chain) is drawn from a study of T cell responses to AZD1222 COVID-19 vaccine. As for the study in general: The study pooled second doses at about 4 or about 12 weeks.

Germline V gives CDR1 SQVTM, CDR2 ANQGSEA. The CDR3 extends over 13 amino acids. Between the trimmed V and J ends, which lost 7 bases and 10 bases, there was a span of 22 bases. The method was immunoSEQ multiplex PCR; TCRdb's version includes in-frame clones alone and lacks a portion of them. Of some 130,000 clones detected, roughly nine tenths appear once; the ten largest clones hold around 5.9%. A remark on this clone: Its antigen is not known.

General observations from the study: White British people made up most donors, females outnumbered males, and clonal diversity was possibly underestimated. Mapped onto spike, vaccine-associated CD4 TCRs spanned it and were dominant at 160-218 and 743-854. When two AZD1222 doses had been given, Spike-specific TCR breadth and depth rose.

The sequencing here drew on peripheral blood, taken on day 0 of AZD1222 vaccination. The chain joins TRBV29-1 to TRBJ1-1; the D gene is possibly TRBD1 (6 bases). This receptor was obtained from an adult in good health. The CDR3 loop is CSAQGGTRGLAFF. CDR3 nucleotides: TGCAGCGCCCAGGGAGGGACTAGGGGGTTAGCTTTCTTT.